Included here is one TCR beta chain sequence, with context. Its antigen is undetermined. The same CDR3 also results from other DNA sequences found in this sample. The source of the sample is a study of graft-versus-host responses after intestinal transplantation. Study-level background: Recipients got multivisceral, liver-intestinal, or isolated intestinal transplants.

Study-wide findings and caveats: Detection of GvH clones occurred in recipient marrow, and some had their first appearance in ileum or blood. Allografts of one patient group, those with graft-donor T cell macrochimerism, had high graft-versus-host to host-versus-graft clonal ratios.

The method was immunoSEQ multiplex PCR; TCRdb's version includes in-frame clones alone and lacks a portion of them. Of roughly 81,000 clones in the sample, about four fifths were seen once. V lost 4 bases and J 2 bases, leaving 8 bases between the germline ends. There are 13 residues in the CDR3. Germline-derived CDR1 and CDR2 are KGHSH and LQKENI. The specimen was unstimulated CD4+ T cells sorted from spleen or lymph node cells, collected before intestinal transplant. This clonotype was sampled from a human donor who received an intestinal transplant. The chain is built from TRBV18 and TRBJ1-1, with D perhaps TRBD1 (6 bases). This CDR3 is CASSRDKNTEAFF. As DNA, the CDR3 is TGTGCCAGCTCACGGGACAAAAACACTGAAGCTTTCTTT.